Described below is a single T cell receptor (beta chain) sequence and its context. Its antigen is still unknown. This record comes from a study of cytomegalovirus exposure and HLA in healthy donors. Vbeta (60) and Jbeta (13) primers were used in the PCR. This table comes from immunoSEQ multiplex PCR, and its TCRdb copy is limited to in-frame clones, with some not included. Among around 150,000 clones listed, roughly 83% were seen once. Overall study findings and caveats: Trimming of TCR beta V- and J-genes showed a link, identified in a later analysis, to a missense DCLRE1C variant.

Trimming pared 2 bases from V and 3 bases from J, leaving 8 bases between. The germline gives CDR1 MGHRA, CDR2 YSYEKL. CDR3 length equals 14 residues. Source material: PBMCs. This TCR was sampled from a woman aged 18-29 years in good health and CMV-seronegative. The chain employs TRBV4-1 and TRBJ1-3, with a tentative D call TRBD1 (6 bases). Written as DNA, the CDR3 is TGCGCCAGCAGCCAACAGGGGTTTGGAAACACCATATATTTT. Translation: CASSQQGFGNTIYF.